A selection of T cell receptor beta chains follows, all from one sample in a study of human T cells and chemical hapten exposure. TCRdb processed the RACE reads anew with MiXCR; each CDR3 protein has one entry. Of a few hundred thousand distinct CDR3 sequences in the sample, around 6% are singletons; the top ten hold roughly 5.4%. This specimen consisted of whole blood, obtained in connection with sensitization to the hapten diphenylcyclopropenone (DPC). The receptor set was obtained from a woman aged 18-30 years with alopecia areata. Some clones in this sample may be carry-over from other donors' samples. Both conserved end residues are part of each CDR3. The D gene is left open where the match is weak. Only part of the rows carry a size: once, few, many, or a class if the clone is expanded.

clone_size d_call j_call v_call cdr3_nt cdr3_aa
many . TRBJ1-5 TRBV7-9 TGTGCCAGCAGCTTAGCTGGGGGTTTGGGCCAGCCCCAGCATTTT CASSLAGGLGQPQHF
many TRBD2 TRBJ2-1 TRBV28 TGTGCCAGCAGATCGGGGGGTAGGAATGAGCAGTTCTTC CASRSGGRNEQFF
few TRBD1 TRBJ2-5 TRBV7-2 TGTGCCAGCAGCTTAGTGGGAGCGGGACAGGGGGTACAGTCGGCCCAGTACTTC CASSLVGAGQGVQSAQYF
. . TRBJ2-2 TRBV3-1 TGTGCCAGCAGCCATTCCGCGGGGTATGCCGGGGAGCTGTTTTTT CASSHSAGYAGELFF
few TRBD2 TRBJ2-3 TRBV6-5 TGTGCCAGCCTAGGCGGGGGGGCAGATACGCAGTATTTT CASLGGGADTQYF
many . TRBJ1-2 TRBV10-3 TGTGCCATCAGAGCCGGGCTTTCCTATGGCTACACCTTC CAIRAGLSYGYTF
. TRBD1 TRBJ2-7 TRBV3-1 TGTGCCAGCAGCGATATGGGACAGCCCTTGGAGCAGTACTTC CASSDMGQPLEQYF
few . TRBJ1-2 TRBV11-2 TGTGCCAGCAGCCCCCAGGCAGGGACCTATGGCTACACCTTC CASSPQAGTYGYTF
few . TRBJ1-2 TRBV3-1 TGTGCCAGCAGCCCCGCCAACCTGGGTAACTATGGCTACACCTTC CASSPANLGNYGYTF
many . TRBJ1-3 TRBV4-2 TGTGCCAGCAGCCAAGACGTAGGATTACCCGGAAACACCATATATTTT CASSQDVGLPGNTIYF